This TCR beta chain emerged from a study of T cell repertoires in aging, cancer and after chemotherapy. The V and J ends lost 8 bases and 8 bases respectively, with 21 bases between them. CDR3 size: 14 residues. The germline V gene has CDR1 MDHEN and CDR2 SYDVKM. This clonotype was detected only a few times. Peripheral blood genomic DNA, not sorted cells or RNA, was the template. A mixed TRB-A/B primer pool amplified rearranged TRB by multiplex touch-down PCR. In TCRdb, the multiplex PCR reads were re-called with MiXCR into one record per CDR3 protein. The repertoire includes approximately 1,700 distinct CDR3 sequences, roughly a third of them detected once, and 6.5% to 8% sits in the top ten.

V and J are TRBV28 and TRBJ1-2; perhaps TRBD1 as D (5 bases). Sequenced material: blood. This sequence was found in a human donor with a solid tumor. In DNA, the CDR3 is TGTGCCAGCGAGGGACTCCCTCGCGCCGGGGGCTACACCTTC. As protein: CASEGLPRAGGYTF.